A single sample gave rise to the 2 T cell receptor beta chains below, sequenced in a study of CD8+ T cells in alopecia areata listed by TCRdb under 2018. The time point label, read with the paper, signifies: four to five weeks on oral tofacitinib. The treatment or condition tag for this specimen amounts to: oral pan-JAK inhibitor, 5-10 mg twice daily. Libraries were built with the immunoSEQ multiplex PCR assay. RNA was extracted from all samples and reverse transcribed into cDNA as template for TCR sequencing. The clones in this table, taken by TCRdb from immuneACCESS, are in-frame only. Not every clone is retained; where verified, under half of the shortfall comes from an unresolved V gene, and the cause of the rest is unknown. The sample includes 110,000 to 150,000 clones, with 82% observed a single time. Just under 25% of the sample rests with the top ten. The sequences come from CD8+ T cells sorted from blood, collected at week 4, from a patient treated with tofacitinib. Every receptor here comes from a human donor with alopecia areata.

V is TRBV7-9 and J is TRBJ1-2; D is undetermined. This CDR3 spans 14 amino acids. CDR1 is SEHNR and CDR2 is FQNEAQ in the germline V gene (reference sequence). Trimming left V 5 bases short and J 2 bases short, with 12 bases between. The CDR3 DNA reads as TGTGCCAGCAGCCGCCCTGGCAGAAACTATGGCTACACCTTC. Protein product: CASSRPGRNYGYTF. Drawing the rest from reference TRBV7-9 and TRBJ1-2, the complete variable domain is DTGVSQNPRHKITKRGQNVTFRCDPISEHNRLYWYRQTLGQGPEFLTYFQNEAQLEKSRLLSDRFSAERPKGSFSTLEIQRTEQGDSAMYLCASSRPGRNYGYTFGSGTRLTVV.

The table lists this clone with a count of one. The V gene is TRBV7-9, the J gene TRBJ2-7, with D perhaps matching TRBD1 or TRBD2 (6 bases each). Trimming took off 5 bases at V and 7 bases at J, with 21 bases between the two ends. From germline, CDR1 is SEHNR and CDR2 FQNEAQ (reference sequence). The CDR3 runs to 15 residues. The CDR3 DNA is TGTGCCAGCAGCCCGGCCCGGGGGCCCGTGGATGAGCAGTACTTC. Its protein is CASSPARGPVDEQYF.